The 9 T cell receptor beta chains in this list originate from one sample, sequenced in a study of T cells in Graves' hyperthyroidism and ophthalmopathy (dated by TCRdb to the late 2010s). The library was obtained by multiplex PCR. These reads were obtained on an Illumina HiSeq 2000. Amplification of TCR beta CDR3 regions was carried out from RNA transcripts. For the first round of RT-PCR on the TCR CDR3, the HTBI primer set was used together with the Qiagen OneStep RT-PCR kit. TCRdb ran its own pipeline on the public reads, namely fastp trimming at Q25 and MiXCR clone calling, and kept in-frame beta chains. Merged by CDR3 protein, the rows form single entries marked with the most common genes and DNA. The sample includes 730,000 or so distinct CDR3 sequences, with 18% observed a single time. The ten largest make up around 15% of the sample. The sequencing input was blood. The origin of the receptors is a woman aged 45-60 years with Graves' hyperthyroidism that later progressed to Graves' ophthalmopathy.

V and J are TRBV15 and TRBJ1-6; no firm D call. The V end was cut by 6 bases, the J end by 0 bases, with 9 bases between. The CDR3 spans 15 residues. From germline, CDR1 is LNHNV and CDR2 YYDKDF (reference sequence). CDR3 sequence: CATSPFGSYNSPLHF. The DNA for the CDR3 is TGTGCCACCAGTCCGTTCGGCTCCTATAATTCACCCCTCCACTTT.

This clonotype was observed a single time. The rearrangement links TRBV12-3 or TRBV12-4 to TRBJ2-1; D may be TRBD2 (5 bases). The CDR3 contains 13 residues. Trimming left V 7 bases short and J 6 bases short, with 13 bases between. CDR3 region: CASNEGARNEQFF. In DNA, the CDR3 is TGTGCCAGCAACGAGGGCGCGCGCAATGAGCAGTTCTTC.

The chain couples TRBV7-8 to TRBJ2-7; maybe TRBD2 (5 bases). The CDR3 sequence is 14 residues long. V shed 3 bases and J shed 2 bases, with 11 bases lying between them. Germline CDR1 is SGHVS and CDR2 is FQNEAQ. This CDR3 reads CASSFYGKTYEQYF. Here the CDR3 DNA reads TGTGCCAGCAGCTTTTACGGGAAAACCTACGAGCAGTACTTC.

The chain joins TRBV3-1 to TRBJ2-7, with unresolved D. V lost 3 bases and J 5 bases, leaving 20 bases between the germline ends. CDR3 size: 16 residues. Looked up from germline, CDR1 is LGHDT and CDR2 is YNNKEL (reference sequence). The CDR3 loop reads CASSQPDGGVGNEQYF. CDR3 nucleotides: TGTGCCAGCAGCCAGCCTGACGGCGGAGTCGGAAACGAGCAGTACTTC.

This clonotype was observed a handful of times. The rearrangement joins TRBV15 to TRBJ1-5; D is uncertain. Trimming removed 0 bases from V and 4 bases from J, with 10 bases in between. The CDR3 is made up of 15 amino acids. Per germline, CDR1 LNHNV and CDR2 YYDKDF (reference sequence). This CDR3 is CATSRDRRLNQPQHF. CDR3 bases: TGTGCCACCAGCAGAGATCGGAGGCTAAATCAGCCCCAGCATTTT.

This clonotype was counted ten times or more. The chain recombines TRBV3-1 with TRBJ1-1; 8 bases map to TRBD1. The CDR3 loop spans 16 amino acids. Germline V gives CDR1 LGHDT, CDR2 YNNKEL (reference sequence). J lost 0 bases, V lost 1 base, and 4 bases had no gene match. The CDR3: CASSQGTGRLNTEAFF. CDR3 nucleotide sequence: TGTGCCAGCAGCCAAGGGACAGGGCGACTGAACACTGAAGCTTTCTTT.

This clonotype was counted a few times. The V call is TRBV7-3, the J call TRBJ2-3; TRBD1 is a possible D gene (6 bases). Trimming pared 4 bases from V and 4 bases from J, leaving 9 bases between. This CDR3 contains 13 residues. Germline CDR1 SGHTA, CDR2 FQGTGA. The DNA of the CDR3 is TGTGCCAGCAGCTGGACAGCACCAGATACGCAGTATTTT. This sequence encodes CASSWTAPDTQYF.

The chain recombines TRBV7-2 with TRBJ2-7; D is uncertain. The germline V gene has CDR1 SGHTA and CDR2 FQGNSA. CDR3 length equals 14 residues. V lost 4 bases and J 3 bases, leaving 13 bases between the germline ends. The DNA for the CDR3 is TGTGCCAGCAGCTCGACGGAGACCCGCTACGAGCAGTACTTC. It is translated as CASSSTETRYEQYF.

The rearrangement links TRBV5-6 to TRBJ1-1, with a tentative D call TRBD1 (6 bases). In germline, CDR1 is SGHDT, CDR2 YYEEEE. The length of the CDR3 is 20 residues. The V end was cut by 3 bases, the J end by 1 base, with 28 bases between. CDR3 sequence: CASSSTRGGGRWTWNTEAFF. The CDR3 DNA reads TGTGCCAGCAGCTCAACCCGTGGGGGGGGCCGGTGGACTTGGAACACTGAAGCTTTCTTT.